This T cell receptor beta chain was identified in a study of cytomegalovirus exposure and HLA in healthy donors. Study-wide results and caveats: An apparent linkage of common viral pathogens to several of the most significant clusters emerged in a later analysis. According to an earlier analysis, most TCR beta V segments yielded productive rearrangements about 87% or about 30% of the time.

This CDR3 spans 8 amino acids. CDR1 is SQVTM and CDR2 is ANQGSEA in the germline V gene. The V end was cut by 8 bases, the J end by 10 bases, with 8 bases between. This clone was found a few times. Its specificity is unknown. PCR employed 60 Vbeta and 13 Jbeta primers. Repertoires were generated with immunoSEQ multiplex PCR, while TCRdb's copy carries only in-frame clones and drops some. Among roughly 200,000 clones listed, roughly 83% were seen once. This receptor was obtained from a boy aged 2-15 years in good health and CMV-seronegative. The V and J genes are TRBV29-1 and TRBJ1-1; unclear D gene. Material: PBMCs. CDR3 coding DNA: TGCAGCTTCGGAGGAGCTTTCTTT. It translates to CSFGGAFF. The complete variable domain, with remaining parts taken from reference TRBV29-1 and TRBJ1-1, reads SAVISQKPSRDICQRGTSLTIQCQVDSQVTMMFWYRQQPGQSLTLIATANQGSEATYESGFVIDKFPISRPNLTFSTLTVSNMSPEDSSIYLCSFGGAFFGQGTRLTVV.